The clone carrying this T cell receptor (beta chain) was counted a single time. These data belong to a study of blood T cell repertoires in COVID-19. Study background: The samples span acute and convalescent COVID-19 from the United States, Italy and Spain. The analysed material was cDNA or gDNA that came from T cells, B-cell-depleted T cells, or PBMCs.

This CDR3 has 17 amino acids. The germline V and J ends were trimmed by 0 bases and 0 bases, with 13 bases remaining between them. CDR1 is SGHNT, CDR2 YYREEE, per germline (reference sequence). Study processing details: Amplification of reference gene primers provided the estimated nucleated cell counts. The protocol was immunoSEQ multiplex PCR, while the TCRdb copy is restricted to in-frame clones and leaves out a portion. V and J calls plus clone size are reproduced from that table; the DNA served to infer D and trimming. Of about 37,000 clones in the sample, approximately 92% are singletons; the top ten hold 4.5% to 7%.

The sequenced sample consisted of peripheral blood. The rearrangement joins TRBV5-4 to TRBJ2-1; possible D gene TRBD2, 5 bases. This receptor was identified in an elderly woman with acute or convalescent COVID-19. CDR3: CASSLALAFSSYNEQFF. The CDR3 region has the DNA TGTGCCAGCAGCTTGGCCCTAGCTTTCAGCTCCTACAATGAGCAGTTCTTC.